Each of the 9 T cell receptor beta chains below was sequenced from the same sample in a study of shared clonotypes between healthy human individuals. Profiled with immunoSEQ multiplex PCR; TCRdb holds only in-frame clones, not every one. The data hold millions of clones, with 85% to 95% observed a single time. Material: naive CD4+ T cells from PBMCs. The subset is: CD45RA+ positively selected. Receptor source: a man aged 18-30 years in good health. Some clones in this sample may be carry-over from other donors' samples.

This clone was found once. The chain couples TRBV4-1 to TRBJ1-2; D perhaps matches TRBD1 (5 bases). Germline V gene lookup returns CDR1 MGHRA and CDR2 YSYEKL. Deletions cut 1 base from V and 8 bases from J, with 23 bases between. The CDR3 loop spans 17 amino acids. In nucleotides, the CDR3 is TGCGCCAGCAGCCAAGGGCTTATGGGGCGGATCATGAGGGGCTACACCTTC. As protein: CASSQGLMGRIMRGYTF.

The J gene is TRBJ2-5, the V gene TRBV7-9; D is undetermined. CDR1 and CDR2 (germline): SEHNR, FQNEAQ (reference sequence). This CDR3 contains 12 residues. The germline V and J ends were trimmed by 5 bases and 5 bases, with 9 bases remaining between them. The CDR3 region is CASSLNWETQYF. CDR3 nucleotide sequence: TGTGCCAGCAGCCTGAATTGGGAGACCCAGTACTTC.

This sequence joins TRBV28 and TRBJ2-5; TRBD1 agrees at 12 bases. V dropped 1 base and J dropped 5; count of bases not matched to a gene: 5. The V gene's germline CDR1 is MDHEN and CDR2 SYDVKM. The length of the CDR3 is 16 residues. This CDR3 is CASSLSGTGGQETQYF. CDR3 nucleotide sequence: TGTGCCAGCAGTTTATCCGGGACAGGGGGCCAGGAGACCCAGTACTTC.

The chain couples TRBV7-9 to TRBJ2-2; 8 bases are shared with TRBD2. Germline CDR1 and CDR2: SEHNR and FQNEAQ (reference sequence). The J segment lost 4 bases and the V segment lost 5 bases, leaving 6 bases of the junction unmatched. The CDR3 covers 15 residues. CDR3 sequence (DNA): TGTGCCAGCAGCGACGGACTAGCATCCACCGGGGAGCTGTTTTTT. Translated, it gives CASSDGLASTGELFF. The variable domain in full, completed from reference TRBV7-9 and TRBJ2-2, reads DTGVSQNPRHKITKRGQNVTFRCDPISEHNRLYWYRQTLGQGPEFLTYFQNEAQLEKSRLLSDRFSAERPKGSFSTLEIQRTEQGDSAMYLCASSDGLASTGELFFGEGSRLTVL.

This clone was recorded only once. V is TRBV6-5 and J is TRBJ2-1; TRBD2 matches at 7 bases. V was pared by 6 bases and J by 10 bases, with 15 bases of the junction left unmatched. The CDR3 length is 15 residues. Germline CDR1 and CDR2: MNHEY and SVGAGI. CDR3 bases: TGTGCCAGCAGATACACTAGCGCACGAGGGAGGGAGCAGTTCTTC. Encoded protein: CASRYTSARGREQFF.

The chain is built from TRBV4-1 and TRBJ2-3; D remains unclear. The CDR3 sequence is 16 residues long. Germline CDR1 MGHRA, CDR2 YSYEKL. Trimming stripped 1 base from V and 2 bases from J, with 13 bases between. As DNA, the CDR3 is TGCGCCAGCAGCCAAGTTCCGAATTCACACACAGATACGCAGTATTTT. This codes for CASSQVPNSHTDTQYF.

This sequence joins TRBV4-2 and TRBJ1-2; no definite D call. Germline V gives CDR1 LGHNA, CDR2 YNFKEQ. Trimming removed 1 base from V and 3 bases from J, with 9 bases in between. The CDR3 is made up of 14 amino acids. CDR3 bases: TGTGCCAGCAGCCAAGTAGGGAACTACTATGGCTACACCTTC. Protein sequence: CASSQVGNYYGYTF.

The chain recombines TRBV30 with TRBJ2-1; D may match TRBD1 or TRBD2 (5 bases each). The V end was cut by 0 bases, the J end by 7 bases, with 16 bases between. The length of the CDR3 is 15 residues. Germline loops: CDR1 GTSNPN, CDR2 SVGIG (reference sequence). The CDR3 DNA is TGTGCCTGGAGTGTCGCAGGGAGAAAGAATAATGAGCAGTTCTTC. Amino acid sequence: CAWSVAGRKNNEQFF.

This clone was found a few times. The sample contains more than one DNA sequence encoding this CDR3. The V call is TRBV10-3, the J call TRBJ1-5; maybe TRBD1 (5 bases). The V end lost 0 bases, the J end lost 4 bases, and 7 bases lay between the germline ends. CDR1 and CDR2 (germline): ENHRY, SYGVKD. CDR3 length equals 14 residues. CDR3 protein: CAISESGGNQPQHF. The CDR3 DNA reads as TGTGCCATCAGTGAGTCTGGGGGAAATCAGCCCCAGCATTTT.